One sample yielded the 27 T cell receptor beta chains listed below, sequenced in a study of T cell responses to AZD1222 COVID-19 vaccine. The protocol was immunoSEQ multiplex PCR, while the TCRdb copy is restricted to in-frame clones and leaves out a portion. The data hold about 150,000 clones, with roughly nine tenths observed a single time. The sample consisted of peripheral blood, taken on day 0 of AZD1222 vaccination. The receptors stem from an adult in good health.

The CDR3 nucleotides read TGTGCCAGCTCAGGAACCGTGAATAGGAACACTGAAGCTTTCTTT. It encodes CASSGTVNRNTEAFF. This sequence joins TRBV18 and TRBJ1-1; D is unresolved. The V end was cut by 5 bases, the J end by 1 base, with 14 bases between. This CDR3 is built from 15 residues. In germline, CDR1 is KGHSH, CDR2 LQKENI.

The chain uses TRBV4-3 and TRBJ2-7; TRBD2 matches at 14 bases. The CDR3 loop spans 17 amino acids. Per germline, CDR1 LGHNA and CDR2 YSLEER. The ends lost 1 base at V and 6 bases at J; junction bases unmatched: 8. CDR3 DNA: TGCGCCAGCAGCCAAGCCCCGGGACTAGCGGGAGCGGGCGAGCAGTACTTC. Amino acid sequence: CASSQAPGLAGAGEQYF.

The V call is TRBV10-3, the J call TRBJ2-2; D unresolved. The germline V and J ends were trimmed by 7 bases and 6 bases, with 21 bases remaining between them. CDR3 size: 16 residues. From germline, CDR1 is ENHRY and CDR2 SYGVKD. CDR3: CAITGTGSGLSGELFF. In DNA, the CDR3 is TGTGCCATCACCGGTACCGGGTCCGGCTTATCCGGGGAGCTGTTTTTT.

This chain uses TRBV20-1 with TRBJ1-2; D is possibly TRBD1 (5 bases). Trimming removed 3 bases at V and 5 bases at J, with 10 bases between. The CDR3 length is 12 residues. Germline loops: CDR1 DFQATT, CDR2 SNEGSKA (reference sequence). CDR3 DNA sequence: TGCAGTGCTAGTGGGACCGGGTATGGCTACACCTTC. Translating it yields CSASGTGYGYTF.

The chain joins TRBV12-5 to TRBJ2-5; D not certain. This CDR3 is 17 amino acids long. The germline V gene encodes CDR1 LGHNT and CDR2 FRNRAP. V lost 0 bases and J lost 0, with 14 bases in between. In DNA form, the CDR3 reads TGTGCTAGTGGTTTGGTACGGGCAGCGATGTACCAAGAGACCCAGTACTTC. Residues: CASGLVRAAMYQETQYF.

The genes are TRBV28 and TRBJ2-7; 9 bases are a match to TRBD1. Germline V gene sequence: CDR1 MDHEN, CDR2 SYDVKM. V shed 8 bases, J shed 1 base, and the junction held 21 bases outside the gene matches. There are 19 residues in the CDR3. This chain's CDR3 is CASAQLPWIPGQGSYEQYF. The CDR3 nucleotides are TGTGCCAGCGCCCAACTACCGTGGATACCGGGACAGGGTTCCTACGAGCAGTACTTC.

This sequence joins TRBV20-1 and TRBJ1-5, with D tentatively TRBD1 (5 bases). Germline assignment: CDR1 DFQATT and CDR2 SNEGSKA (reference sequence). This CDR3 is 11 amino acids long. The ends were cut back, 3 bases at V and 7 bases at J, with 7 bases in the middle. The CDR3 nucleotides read TGCAGTGCTAGTGCAGGGCAGCCCCAGCATTTT. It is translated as CSASAGQPQHF.

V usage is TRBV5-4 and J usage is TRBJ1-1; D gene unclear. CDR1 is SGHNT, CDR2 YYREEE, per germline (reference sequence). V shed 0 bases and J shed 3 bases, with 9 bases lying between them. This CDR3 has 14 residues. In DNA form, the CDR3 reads TGTGCCAGCAGCTTGGCCAGGCTCGACACTGAAGCTTTCTTT. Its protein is CASSLARLDTEAFF.

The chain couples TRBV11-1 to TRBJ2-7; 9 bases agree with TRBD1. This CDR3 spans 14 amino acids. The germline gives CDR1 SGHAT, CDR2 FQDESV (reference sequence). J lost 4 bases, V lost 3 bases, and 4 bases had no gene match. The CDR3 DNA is TGTGCCAGCAGCTTGGGGACAGGGAGATACGAGCAGTACTTC. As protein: CASSLGTGRYEQYF. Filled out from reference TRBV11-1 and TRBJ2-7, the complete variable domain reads EAEVAQSPRYKITEKSQAVAFWCDPISGHATLYWYRQILGQGPELLVQFQDESVVDDSQLPKDRFSAERLKGVDSTLKIQPAELGDSAMYLCASSLGTGRYEQYFGPGTRLTVT.

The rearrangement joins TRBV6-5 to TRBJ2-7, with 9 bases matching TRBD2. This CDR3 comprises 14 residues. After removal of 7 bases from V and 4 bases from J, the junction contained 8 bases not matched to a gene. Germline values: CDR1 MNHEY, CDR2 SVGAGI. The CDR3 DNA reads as TGTGCCAGCACCGGAAGCGGGAGGTTGTACGAGCAGTACTTC. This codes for CASTGSGRLYEQYF.

The CDR3 here is CASNRRGEAFF. As DNA, the CDR3 is TGTGCCAGCAATCGGCGGGGTGAAGCTTTCTTT. The chain has TRBV5-6 and TRBJ1-1; D is unclear. The CDR3 contains 11 residues. The germline V and J ends were trimmed by 6 bases and 7 bases, with 10 bases remaining between them. Per the germline V gene, CDR1 is SGHDT and CDR2 is YYEEEE.

DNA for the CDR3: TGCGCCAGCAGCCGAAGACTAGCGGGGCCGCCTTTCTCCTACGAGCAGTACTTC. Translated: CASSRRLAGPPFSYEQYF. This chain links TRBV4-3 with TRBJ2-7; 11 bases match TRBD2. The CDR3 consists of 18 residues. Germline-derived CDR1 and CDR2 are LGHNA and YSLEER. The V and J ends lost 4 bases and 0 bases, in that order; junction bases with no gene match: 11.

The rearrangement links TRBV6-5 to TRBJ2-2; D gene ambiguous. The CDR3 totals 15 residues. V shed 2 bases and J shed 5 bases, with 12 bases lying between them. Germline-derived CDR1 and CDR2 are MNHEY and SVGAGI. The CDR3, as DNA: TGTGCCAGCAGTTACCGGGTCGACCAGACCGGGGAGCTGTTTTTT. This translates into CASSYRVDQTGELFF.

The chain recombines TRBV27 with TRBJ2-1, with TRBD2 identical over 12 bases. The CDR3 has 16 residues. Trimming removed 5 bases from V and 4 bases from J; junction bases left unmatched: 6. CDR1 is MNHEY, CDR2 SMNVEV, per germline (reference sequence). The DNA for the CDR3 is TGTGCCAGCAGTCCCTCCGGGACTAGCGGGTACAATGAGCAGTTCTTC. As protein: CASSPSGTSGYNEQFF.

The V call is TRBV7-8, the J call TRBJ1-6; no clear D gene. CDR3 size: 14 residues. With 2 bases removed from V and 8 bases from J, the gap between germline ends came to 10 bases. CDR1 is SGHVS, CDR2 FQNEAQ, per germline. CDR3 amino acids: CASSLQSGDSPLHF. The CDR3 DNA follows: TGTGCCAGCAGCTTACAGTCGGGAGATTCACCCCTCCACTTT.

The CDR3 DNA follows: TGTGCCAGCAGCGAAACGGGGACAGGCGGAAACACAGATACGCAGTATTTT. This translates into CASSETGTGGNTDTQYF. V usage is TRBV11-2 and J usage is TRBJ2-3; TRBD1 aligns across 8 bases. This CDR3 region has 17 residues. Looked up from germline, CDR1 is SGHAT and CDR2 is FQNNGV. V shed 5 bases, J shed 2 bases, and the junction held 12 bases outside the gene matches. Combining the CDR3 with reference TRBV11-2 and TRBJ2-3 gives the whole variable domain EAGVAQSPRYKIIEKRQSVAFWCNPISGHATLYWYQQILGQGPKLLIQFQNNGVVDDSQLPKDRFSAERLKGVDSTLKIQPAKLEDSAVYLCASSETGTGGNTDTQYFGPGTRLTVL.

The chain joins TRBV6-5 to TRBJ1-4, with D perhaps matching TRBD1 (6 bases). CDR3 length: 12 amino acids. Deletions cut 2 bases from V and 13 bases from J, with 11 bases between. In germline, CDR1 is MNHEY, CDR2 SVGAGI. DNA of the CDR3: TGTGCCAGCAGTTACCTAGGACAGACACTGTTTTTT. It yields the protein CASSYLGQTLFF.

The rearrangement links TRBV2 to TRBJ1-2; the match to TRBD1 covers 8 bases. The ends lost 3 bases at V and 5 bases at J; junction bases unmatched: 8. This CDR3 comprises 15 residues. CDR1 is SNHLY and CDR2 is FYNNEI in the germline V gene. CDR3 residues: CASSEDRAYLYGYTF. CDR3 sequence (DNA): TGTGCCAGCAGTGAGGACAGGGCCTACTTATATGGCTACACCTTC. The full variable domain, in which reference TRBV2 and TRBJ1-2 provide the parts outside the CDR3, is EPEVTQTPSHQVTQMGQEVILRCVPISNHLYFYWYRQILGQKVEFLVSFYNNEISEKSEIFDDQFSVERPDGSNFTLKIRSTKLEDSAMYFCASSEDRAYLYGYTFGSGTRLTVV.

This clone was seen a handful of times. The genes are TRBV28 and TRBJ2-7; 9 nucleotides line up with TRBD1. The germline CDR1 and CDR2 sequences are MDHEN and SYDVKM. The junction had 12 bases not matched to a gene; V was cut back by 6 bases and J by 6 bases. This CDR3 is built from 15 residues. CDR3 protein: CASRYSGTGRIEQYF. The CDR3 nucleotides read TGTGCCAGCAGATATTCCGGGACAGGGAGGATCGAGCAGTACTTC.

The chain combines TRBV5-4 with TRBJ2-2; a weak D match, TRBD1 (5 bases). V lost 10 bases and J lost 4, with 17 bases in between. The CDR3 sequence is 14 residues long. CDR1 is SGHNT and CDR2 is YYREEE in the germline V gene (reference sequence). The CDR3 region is CAYLGARPTGELFF. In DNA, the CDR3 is TGTGCCTACCTAGGGGCCCGTCCCACCGGGGAGCTGTTTTTT.

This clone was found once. CDR3 loop: CASGSVGGRIYEQYF. The CDR3 DNA sequence: TGTGCTAGTGGTTCCGTGGGCGGGAGGATCTACGAGCAGTACTTC. The V call is TRBV12-5, the J call TRBJ2-7; 8 nucleotides align to TRBD2. From germline, CDR1 is LGHNT and CDR2 FRNRAP. V was pared by 4 bases and J by 3 bases, with 8 bases of the junction left unmatched. The CDR3 totals 15 residues.

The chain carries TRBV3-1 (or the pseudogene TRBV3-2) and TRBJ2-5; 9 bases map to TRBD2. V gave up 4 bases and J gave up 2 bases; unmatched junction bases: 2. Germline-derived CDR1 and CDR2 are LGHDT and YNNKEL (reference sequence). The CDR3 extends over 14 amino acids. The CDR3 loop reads CASSPSGRQETQYF. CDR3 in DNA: TGTGCCAGCAGCCCCAGCGGGAGGCAAGAGACCCAGTACTTC.

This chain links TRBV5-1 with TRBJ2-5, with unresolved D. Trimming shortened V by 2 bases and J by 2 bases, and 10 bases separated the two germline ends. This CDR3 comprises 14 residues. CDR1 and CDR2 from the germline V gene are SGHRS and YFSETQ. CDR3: CASSLSSGQETQYF. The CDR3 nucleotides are TGCGCCAGCAGCTTAAGTTCAGGACAAGAGACCCAGTACTTC.

This CDR3 is CASSGGVVGQPQHF. The CDR3, as DNA: TGTGCCAGCAGTGGGGGGGTTGTCGGTCAGCCCCAGCATTTT. The rearrangement joins TRBV6-4 to TRBJ1-5; the D gene is possibly TRBD1 (5 bases). The CDR3 totals 14 residues. V was pared by 4 bases and J by 6 bases, with 13 bases between. Looked up from germline, CDR1 is MRHNA and CDR2 is SNTAGT.

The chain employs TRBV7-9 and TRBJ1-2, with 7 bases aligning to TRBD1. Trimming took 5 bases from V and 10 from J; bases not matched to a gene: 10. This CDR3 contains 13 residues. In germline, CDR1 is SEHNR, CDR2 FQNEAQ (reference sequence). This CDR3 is CASSTEQGGDYTF. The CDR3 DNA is TGTGCCAGCAGCACCGAGCAGGGGGGTGACTACACCTTC.

CDR3 in DNA: TGTGCCACCGGGGTCCCCCGGGCGCAATACATTCAGTACTTC. Translating it yields CATGVPRAQYIQYF. This rearrangement joins TRBV24-1 to TRBJ2-4; D is undetermined. The V end lost 9 bases, the J end lost 8 bases, and 19 bases lay between the germline ends. In germline, CDR1 is KGHDR, CDR2 SFDVKD. This CDR3 has 14 residues.

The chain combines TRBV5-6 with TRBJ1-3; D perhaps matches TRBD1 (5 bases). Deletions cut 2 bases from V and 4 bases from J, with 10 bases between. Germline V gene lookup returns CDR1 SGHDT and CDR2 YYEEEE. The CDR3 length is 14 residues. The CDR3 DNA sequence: TGTGCCAGCAGCTTCGCAGGGTCAGGAAACACCATATATTTT. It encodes CASSFAGSGNTIYF.